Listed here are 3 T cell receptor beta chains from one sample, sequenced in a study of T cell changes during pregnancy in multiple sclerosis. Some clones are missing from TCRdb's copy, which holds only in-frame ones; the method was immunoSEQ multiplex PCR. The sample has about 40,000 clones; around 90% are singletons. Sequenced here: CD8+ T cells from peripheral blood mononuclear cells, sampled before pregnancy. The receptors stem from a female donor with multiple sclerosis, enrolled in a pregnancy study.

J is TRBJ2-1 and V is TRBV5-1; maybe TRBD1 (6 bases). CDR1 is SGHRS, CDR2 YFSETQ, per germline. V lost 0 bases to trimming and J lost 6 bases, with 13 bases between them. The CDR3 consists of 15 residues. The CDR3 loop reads CASSLEQGPPNEQFF. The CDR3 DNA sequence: TGCGCCAGCAGCTTGGAACAGGGCCCACCCAATGAGCAGTTCTTC.

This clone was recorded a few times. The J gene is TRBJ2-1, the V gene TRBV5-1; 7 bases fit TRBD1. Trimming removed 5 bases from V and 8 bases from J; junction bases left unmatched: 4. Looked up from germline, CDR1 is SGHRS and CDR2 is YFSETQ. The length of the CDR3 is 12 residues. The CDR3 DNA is TGCGCCAGCAGTTCAACAGGGGATGAGCAGTTCTTC. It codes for CASSSTGDEQFF.

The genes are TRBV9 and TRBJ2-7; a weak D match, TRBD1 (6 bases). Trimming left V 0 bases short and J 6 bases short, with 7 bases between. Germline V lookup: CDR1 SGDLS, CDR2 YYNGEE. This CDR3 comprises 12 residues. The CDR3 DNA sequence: TGTGCCAGCAGCGTAGGAGGGGGCGAGCAGTACTTC. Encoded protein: CASSVGGGEQYF.